This TCR beta chain was captured by sequencing in a study of blood T cell repertoires in COVID-19. Residents of about 25 US areas, aged about 18 to 95 years, made up the participants. The data were produced by immunoSEQ multiplex PCR, yet TCRdb's version contains in-frame clones alone and is incomplete. This sample has about 320,000 clones, with 85% to 90% found just once. V lost 0 bases and J lost 7, with 15 bases in between. Per the germline V gene, CDR1 is MNHEY and CDR2 is SMNVEV (reference sequence). The CDR3 consists of 15 residues. V gene TRBV27 combines with J gene TRBJ1-2; maybe TRBD1 (5 bases). This TCR was recovered from a woman under 30 who had recovered from COVID-19. The sample taken for sequencing was PBMCs or T cells enriched from blood (not recorded which). CDR3: CASSLSAGWTGGYTF. Here the CDR3 DNA reads TGTGCCAGCAGTTTATCAGCAGGGTGGACGGGTGGCTACACCTTC.